Each of the 26 T cell receptor beta chains below was sequenced from the same sample in a study of metastatic and nonmetastatic thyroid tumors. No patient had received any treatment before thyroid surgery. TCRdb ran MiXCR on the PCR reads. Here the sample spans about 39,000 clones, roughly 19% being singletons. The specimen was blood. Receptor source: a female donor with papillary thyroid cancer or a benign thyroid nodule (not recorded which). Some clones in this sample may be carry-over from other donors' samples.

The V and J genes are TRBV7-8 and TRBJ2-7, with TRBD2 identical over 8 bases. The CDR3 length is 14 residues. Trimming removed 7 bases from V and 2 bases from J; junction bases left unmatched: 7. In germline, CDR1 is SGHVS, CDR2 FQNEAQ. CDR3 sequence: CASIPGLVAYEQYF. CDR3 nucleotide sequence: TGTGCCAGCATACCGGGACTAGTGGCCTACGAGCAGTACTTC. The entire variable domain, with the rest obtained from reference TRBV7-8 and TRBJ2-7, is as follows: GAGVSQSPRYKVAKRGQDVALRCDPISGHVSLFWYQQALGQGPEFLTYFQNEAQLDKSGLPSDRFFAERPEGSVSTLKIQRTQQEDSAVYLCASIPGLVAYEQYFGPGTRLTVT.

In its sample, this clone was seen once. The chain recombines TRBV7-3 with TRBJ2-3; no firm D call. Germline assignment: CDR1 SGHTA and CDR2 FQGTGA. Trimming took off 7 bases at V and 0 bases at J, with 17 bases between the two ends. This CDR3 region has 16 residues. In DNA, the CDR3 is TGTGCCAGCACCTTTTCGGCCGCTACTAGCACAGATACGCAGTATTTT. Translated, it gives CASTFSAATSTDTQYF.

Judged by abundance, this clone is medium-sized. CDR3 residues: CASSYSGGSLGYTF. For the CDR3, the DNA is TGTGCCAGCAGTTACTCTGGAGGGAGTTTGGGCTACACCTTC. The rearrangement links TRBV6-5 to TRBJ1-2; no firm D call. The germline gives CDR1 MNHEY, CDR2 SVGAGI. With 0 bases removed from V and 8 bases from J, the gap between germline ends came to 13 bases. This CDR3 comprises 14 residues.

Many counts were recorded for this clone. The V and J genes are TRBV6-4 and TRBJ2-1; 9 bases map to TRBD2. The CDR3 is made up of 14 amino acids. V trimming: 2 bases; J trimming: 6 bases; junction bases outside the gene matches: 2. Per germline, CDR1 MRHNA and CDR2 SNTAGT. The CDR3 reads CASSDTSGPNEQFF. The DNA of the CDR3 is TGTGCCAGCAGTGACACTAGCGGGCCCAATGAGCAGTTCTTC.

The rearrangement links TRBV5-6 to TRBJ1-3; D is unresolved. Germline lookup yields CDR1 SGHDT and CDR2 YYEEEE. The CDR3 length is 14 residues. V gave up 2 bases and J gave up 3 bases, with 9 bases separating them. This chain's CDR3 is CASSFIGDGNTIYF. The CDR3 DNA reads as TGTGCCAGCAGCTTTATTGGGGATGGAAACACCATATATTTT.

V is TRBV7-3 and J is TRBJ2-7; TRBD2 matches at 11 bases. In germline, CDR1 is SGHTA, CDR2 FQGTGA. V trimming: 6 bases; J trimming: 0 bases; junction bases outside the gene matches: 7. This CDR3 spans 16 amino acids. The DNA of the CDR3 is TGTGCCAGCAGTCCCGGGACTAGCGGTACCTCCTACGAGCAGTACTTC. This encodes CASSPGTSGTSYEQYF.

Points on this clone: At one of its ends the junction is not consistent with the germline gene, which may arise from a read error. The V and J genes are TRBV7-9 and TRBJ1-2; D may be TRBD1 (5 bases). The CDR3 consists of 12 residues. Germline CDR1 SEHNR, CDR2 FQNEAQ (reference sequence). The chain's CDR3 is CASGPPGPHEKF. The CDR3 DNA reads TGTGCCAGCGGCCCCCCGGGGCCCCACGAGAAATTC.

The chain recombines TRBV11-2 with TRBJ2-7, with D possibly being TRBD1 (5 bases). Per germline, CDR1 SGHAT and CDR2 FQNNGV. The length of the CDR3 is 14 residues. The germline V and J ends were trimmed by 8 bases and 3 bases, with 17 bases remaining between them. This chain's CDR3 is CASVPAGIGYEQYF. The CDR3 nucleotides are TGTGCCAGCGTCCCGGCAGGGATTGGCTACGAGCAGTACTTC.

This clone has just a few counts. Just one base apart from a much larger clone, this may be a read error. The chain combines TRBV27 with TRBJ1-2; a possible D gene is TRBD1 (6 bases). Trimming pared 6 bases from V and 0 bases from J, leaving 11 bases between. The length of the CDR3 is 14 residues. The germline CDR1 and CDR2 sequences are MNHEY and SMNVEV (reference sequence). In DNA, the CDR3 is TGTGCCAGCAGAGTAGACAGGTCTAACTATGGCTACACCTTC. Translating gives CASRVDRSNYGYTF.

This clone showed up many times. This sequence joins TRBV7-6 and TRBJ2-3; 8 bases line up with TRBD2. V lost 3 bases and J lost 2; bases outside the gene matches: 7. Germline assignment: CDR1 SGHVS and CDR2 FNYEAQ. The CDR3 loop spans 16 amino acids. CDR3 bases: TGTGCCAGCAGCTTCGAAATAGCGGGGCTCACAGATACGCAGTATTTT. Translated, it gives CASSFEIAGLTDTQYF. The complete variable domain, with remaining parts taken from reference TRBV7-6 and TRBJ2-3, reads GAGVSQSPRYKVTKRGQDVALRCDPISGHVSLYWYRQALGQGPEFLTYFNYEAQQDKSGLPNDRFSAERPEGSISTLTIQRTEQRDSAMYRCASSFEIAGLTDTQYFGPGTRLTVL.

There are many counts of this clone. The chain combines TRBV28 with TRBJ2-1, with 12 bases identical to TRBD2. V lost 6 bases to trimming and J lost 4 bases; unmatched junction nucleotides: 16. CDR1 MDHEN and CDR2 SYDVKM come from the germline V gene. This CDR3 comprises 19 residues. The CDR3 DNA sequence: TGTGCCAGCAGCCTAACACGGACTAGCGGGAAGGGGTTGTACAATGAGCAGTTCTTC. It codes for CASSLTRTSGKGLYNEQFF.

As concerns this clone: This may arise from a read error, as a much more abundant clone is one base away. This is likely a read error, given that the CDR3 carries no conserved phenylalanine or tryptophan at its end. The J gene is TRBJ2-2, the V gene TRBV4-3; a possible D gene is TRBD1 (5 bases). Trimming shortened V by 0 bases and J by 4 bases, and 12 bases separated the two germline ends. Germline V gene lookup returns CDR1 LGHNA and CDR2 YSLEER. The length of the CDR3 is 16 residues. The CDR3 here is CASSQDPSTVTGELFS. CDR3 DNA: TGCGCCAGCAGCCAAGATCCCTCGACAGTCACCGGGGAGCTGTTTTCT.

The chain couples TRBV19 to TRBJ2-2; no clear D gene. CDR1 and CDR2 from the germline V gene are LNHDA and SQIVND (reference sequence). With 7 bases removed from V and 3 bases from J, the gap between germline ends came to 18 bases. The CDR3 has 16 residues. The CDR3 DNA sequence: TGTGCCAGTAACCCTCGTGGGGATTCGGACACCGGGGAGCTGTTTTTT. This encodes CASNPRGDSDTGELFF.

This clone was detected ten times or more. The V gene is TRBV7-8, the J gene TRBJ2-7, with D unclear. Germline CDR1 SGHVS, CDR2 FQNEAQ. This CDR3 is built from 13 residues. With 3 bases removed from V and 2 bases from J, the gap between germline ends came to 8 bases. The CDR3 nucleotides read TGTGCCAGCAGCTTTAACCAGGCCTACGAGCAGTACTTC. It specifies CASSFNQAYEQYF.

This clone was detected ten times or more. The chain is built from TRBV20-1 and TRBJ1-1; the D is unclear. V was shortened by 7 bases and J by 1 base, with 10 bases between the two germline ends. Germline V gene data show CDR1 as DFQATT and CDR2 as SNEGSKA (reference sequence). The CDR3 loop spans 12 amino acids. Here the CDR3 reads CSVQYWNTEAFF. For the CDR3, the DNA is TGCAGTGTACAATATTGGAACACTGAAGCTTTCTTT.

The chain has TRBV25-1 and TRBJ2-1, with TRBD2 matching 8 bases. V shed 4 bases and J 3 bases; nucleotides not matched to a gene: 5. The germline V gene has CDR1 MGHDK and CDR2 SYGVNS. The CDR3 consists of 15 residues. The CDR3: CASSVPGLDYNEQFF. In DNA, the CDR3 is TGTGCCAGCAGTGTCCCGGGACTAGACTACAATGAGCAGTTCTTC. The full variable domain, rest sourced from reference TRBV25-1 and TRBJ2-1, is EADIYQTPRYLVIGTGKKITLECSQTMGHDKMYWYQQDPGMELHLIHYSYGVNSTEKGDLSSESTVSRIRTEHFPLTLESARPSHTSQYLCASSVPGLDYNEQFFGPGTRLTVL.

Only a few counts were recorded for this clone. This chain connects TRBV29-1 to TRBJ2-1; possible D gene TRBD2, 6 bases. This CDR3 has 16 residues. From germline, CDR1 is SQVTM and CDR2 ANQGSEA. In DNA, the CDR3 is TGCAGTGTCCCCCTAGCGCGAGTTATAGGTGGTAGTGAGCAGTTCTTC. The encoded protein is CSVPLARVIGGSEQFF.

This clone has at least ten counts. This chain uses TRBV27 with TRBJ2-2, with TRBD1 identical over 10 bases. J lost 10 bases, V lost 6 bases, and 17 bases had no gene match. Germline CDR1 is MNHEY and CDR2 is SMNVEV (reference sequence). CDR3 length: 17 residues. The CDR3 DNA follows: TGTGCCAGCAGCCCTGGGGCCGGGACAGGGGTCTACGTGGAGCTGTTTTTT. This translates into CASSPGAGTGVYVELFF.

This clone was detected ten times or more. Other DNA sequences of this sample code for an identical CDR3. This chain joins TRBV20-1 and TRBJ2-1; possible D gene TRBD1, 5 bases. The CDR3 runs to 15 residues. V lost 0 bases, J lost 2 bases, and 11 bases lay in between. Germline values: CDR1 DFQATT, CDR2 SNEGSKA (reference sequence). DNA of the CDR3: TGCAGTGCTAGAGATCCCAGGGAAACCTACAATGAGCAGTTCTTC. Translating gives CSARDPRETYNEQFF.

This clone was counted ten times or more. This rearrangement joins TRBV11-3 to TRBJ2-5; 11 bases match TRBD1. J was trimmed by 3 bases and V by 6 bases; bases with no gene match: 6. This CDR3 comprises 15 residues. Germline assignment: CDR1 SGHNT and CDR2 YENEEA. In DNA form, the CDR3 reads TGTGCCAGCAGTCGACCGGGACAGGGGGAAGAGACCCAGTACTTC. It is translated as CASSRPGQGEETQYF.

By share, this clone ranks as medium-sized (0.01 to 0.1%). The chain joins TRBV6-1 to TRBJ1-6; 8 bases map to TRBD1. CDR3 length equals 14 residues. Trimming removed 5 bases from V and 10 bases from J; junction bases left unmatched: 7. CDR1 and CDR2 (germline): MNHNS, SASEGT. The CDR3 loop is CASSPGQEESPLHF. The DNA for the CDR3 is TGTGCCAGCAGTCCGGGACAGGAGGAATCACCCCTCCACTTT.

Many counts were recorded for this clone. The chain uses TRBV7-2 and TRBJ2-5; no reliable D call. The germline V gene has CDR1 SGHTA and CDR2 FQGNSA. The CDR3 is 13 residues long. V was clipped by 2 bases and J by 5 bases, with 9 bases between them. The CDR3 loop is CASSLYLRETQYF. The DNA for the CDR3 is TGTGCCAGCAGCTTATATTTGAGGGAGACCCAGTACTTC.

This clone was seen many times. This chain links TRBV11-3 with TRBJ2-1; D not resolved. The germline gives CDR1 SGHNT, CDR2 YENEEA. V lost 2 bases, J lost 0 bases, and 11 bases lay in between. There are 16 residues in the CDR3. This CDR3 is CASSLPWALSYNEQFF. The CDR3 DNA is TGTGCCAGCAGCTTACCTTGGGCCCTCTCCTACAATGAGCAGTTCTTC.

The sample holds many counts of this clone. The genes are TRBV27 and TRBJ2-5; D tentatively fits TRBD1 or TRBD2 (7 bases each). V was shortened by 0 bases and J by 5 bases, with 13 bases between the two germline ends. The CDR3 is 15 amino acids. Germline V gene sequence: CDR1 MNHEY, CDR2 SMNVEV (reference sequence). For the CDR3, the DNA is TGTGCCAGCAGTTTATCGGGGCAGGGGGGGGAGACCCAGTACTTC. It translates to CASSLSGQGGETQYF.

For this clone: A much larger clone lies one base from this, so it may be a read error. The genes are TRBV4-2 and TRBJ2-3; no clear D. This CDR3 is 17 amino acids long. V lost 0 bases, J lost 4 bases, and 17 bases lay in between. Germline CDR1 and CDR2: LGHNA and YNFKEQ. The chain's CDR3 is CASSQDRAATTADTQYF. The CDR3 bases are TGTGCCAGCAGCCAAGATCGTGCGGCCACTACAGCAGATACGCAGTATTTT.

This clone was counted at least ten times. V usage is TRBV18 and J usage is TRBJ2-1; D uncertain. The V gene's germline CDR1 is KGHSH and CDR2 LQKENI. V gave up 2 bases and J gave up 0 bases, with 11 bases separating them. The CDR3 totals 16 residues. The CDR3 is CASSPFSANSYNEQFF. The CDR3 nucleotides are TGTGCCAGCTCACCATTTTCGGCAAACTCCTACAATGAGCAGTTCTTC.